One sample yielded the 21 T cell receptor beta chains listed below, sequenced in a study of blood T cell repertoires in COVID-19. Here immunoSEQ multiplex PCR was the method, and the copy in TCRdb shows in-frame clones only, minus some. The table includes around 250,000 clones, approximately 89% detected once. The sequenced sample was PBMCs or T cells enriched from blood (not recorded which). These receptors came from a woman in her 40s with acute COVID-19.

This clone was picked up one time. The CDR3 loop is CASSPRDIGNTEAFF. As DNA, the CDR3 is TGTGCCAGCAGCCCGAGGGACATCGGGAACACTGAAGCTTTCTTT. The genes are TRBV7-2 and TRBJ1-1; TRBD1 might be the D (6 bases). With 5 bases removed from V and 1 base from J, the gap between germline ends came to 14 bases. Germline CDR1 SGHTA, CDR2 FQGNSA. This CDR3 is built from 15 residues. The variable domain in full, with the rest retrieved from reference TRBV7-2 and TRBJ1-1, is GAGVSQSPSNKVTEKGKDVELRCDPISGHTALYWYRQSLGQGLEFLIYFQGNSAPDKSGLPSDRFSAERTGGSVSTLTIQRTQQEDSAVYLCASSPRDIGNTEAFFGQGTRLTVV.

This chain uses TRBV24-1 with TRBJ2-1, with D maybe TRBD2 (6 bases). V was pared by 8 bases and J by 1 base, with 8 bases between. The CDR3 runs 13 residues. Germline CDR1 and CDR2: KGHDR and SFDVKD. CDR3 protein: CATTGSSYNEQFF. CDR3 coding DNA: TGTGCCACCACCGGGAGTTCCTACAATGAGCAGTTCTTC.

The chain is built from TRBV28 and TRBJ1-1; TRBD1 aligns across 8 bases. There are 15 residues in the CDR3. Germline V lookup: CDR1 MDHEN, CDR2 SYDVKM. V shed 6 bases, J shed 3 bases, and the junction held 9 bases outside the gene matches. The CDR3 region has the DNA TGTGCCAGCAGCAAGCGGACAGGGACGGACACTGAAGCTTTCTTT. Protein product: CASSKRTGTDTEAFF.

The chain joins TRBV12-3 or TRBV12-4 to TRBJ1-1; D unclear. The CDR3 consists of 13 residues. With 3 bases removed from V and 4 bases from J, the gap between germline ends came to 9 bases. CDR3 sequence (DNA): TGTGCCAGCAGTTTGGGCAGGCGCACTGAAGCTTTCTTT. Protein sequence: CASSLGRRTEAFF.

This clone has just one count. V gene TRBV7-8 combines with J gene TRBJ2-1; 8 bases align to TRBD2. CDR3 size: 18 residues. CDR1 is SGHVS, CDR2 FQNEAQ, per germline. Trimming removed 5 bases from V and 7 bases from J; junction bases left unmatched: 19. This chain's CDR3 is CASSPPVSGGRRWNEQFF. In DNA, the CDR3 is TGTGCCAGCAGCCCACCCGTATCCGGCGGGAGGCGTTGGAATGAGCAGTTCTTC.

CDR3 loop: CATKFTGTGRHEQYF. CDR3 coding DNA: TGTGCCACCAAATTTACCGGGACAGGGCGTCACGAGCAGTACTTC. This chain connects TRBV15 to TRBJ2-7, with 9 nucleotides matching TRBD1. This CDR3 has 15 amino acids. Germline-derived CDR1 and CDR2 are LNHNV and YYDKDF (reference sequence). V dropped 7 bases and J dropped 5; count of bases not matched to a gene: 12.

The genes are TRBV2 and TRBJ1-2; TRBD1 matches 9 bases. Trimming cost V 6 bases and J 4 bases; bases outside gene matches: 6. The CDR3 extends over 14 amino acids. Germline V gene data show CDR1 as SNHLY and CDR2 as FYNNEI. The CDR3, as DNA: TGTGCCAGCAGAACCTCGACAGGGGGCTATGGCTACACCTTC. It codes for CASRTSTGGYGYTF. Full variable domain (remainder filled in from reference TRBV2 and TRBJ1-2): EPEVTQTPSHQVTQMGQEVILRCVPISNHLYFYWYRQILGQKVEFLVSFYNNEISEKSEIFDDQFSVERPDGSNFTLKIRSTKLEDSAMYFCASRTSTGGYGYTFGSGTRLTVV.

J is TRBJ1-5 and V is TRBV5-3; no clear D gene. TRBV5-3 is marked as an open reading frame, function uncertain. V was shortened by 4 bases and J by 6 bases, with 14 bases between the two germline ends. The CDR3 runs 14 residues. The CDR3 is CARSTPEGGQPQHF. In DNA form, the CDR3 reads TGTGCCAGAAGCACCCCGGAGGGAGGTCAGCCCCAGCATTTT.

This chain links TRBV24-1 with TRBJ2-7; a possible D gene is TRBD1 (7 bases). Germline V CDR1 and CDR2: KGHDR, SFDVKD. With 9 bases removed from V and 1 base from J, the gap between germline ends came to 12 bases. The CDR3 spans 13 residues. CDR3 sequence: CATGRGDSYEQYF. Here the CDR3 DNA reads TGTGCCACCGGCAGGGGGGATTCCTACGAGCAGTACTTC.

As for this clone: Different DNA sequences within this sample yield the same CDR3. The rearrangement links TRBV5-1 to TRBJ2-1; no firm D call. This CDR3 has 14 amino acids. Per the germline V gene, CDR1 is SGHRS and CDR2 is YFSETQ. With 1 base removed from V and 1 base from J, the gap between germline ends came to 6 bases. This CDR3 reads CASSLYSSYNEQFF. DNA of the CDR3: TGCGCCAGCAGCTTGTATAGTTCCTACAATGAGCAGTTCTTC.

This sequence joins TRBV27 and TRBJ2-1; the D gene is possibly TRBD2 (5 bases). Germline CDR1 and CDR2: MNHEY and SMNVEV (reference sequence). V was cut by 4 bases and J by 4 bases, with 17 bases left in between. CDR3 length equals 16 residues. The CDR3 coding sequence is TGTGCCAGCAGTTCCCCCTCTCGGACTGTTTACAATGAGCAGTTCTTC. Protein sequence: CASSSPSRTVYNEQFF.

The rearrangement joins TRBV28 to TRBJ2-7, with 12 positions matching TRBD2. Germline values: CDR1 MDHEN, CDR2 SYDVKM. The CDR3 length is 15 residues. The V gene end was trimmed by 1 base and the J gene end by 4 bases; junction bases not matched to a gene: 2. CDR3 loop: CASSLLTSGRYEQYF. The DNA of the CDR3 is TGTGCCAGCAGTTTATTGACTAGCGGGAGATACGAGCAGTACTTC.

This chain joins TRBV5-4 and TRBJ2-4, with 8 bases identical to TRBD1. The ends lost 1 base at V and 4 bases at J; junction bases unmatched: 4. The CDR3 contains 15 residues. Germline V gene lookup returns CDR1 SGHNT and CDR2 YYREEE (reference sequence). DNA of the CDR3: TGTGCCAGCAGCTTGCAGGGGGCGATGAAAAACATTCAGTACTTC. Residues: CASSLQGAMKNIQYF.

The gene calls are TRBV28 and TRBJ2-3; a weak D match, TRBD2 (5 bases). Looked up from germline, CDR1 is MDHEN and CDR2 is SYDVKM. The length of the CDR3 is 16 residues. Between the trimmed V and J ends, which lost 2 bases and 3 bases, there was a span of 15 bases. The CDR3, as DNA: TGTGCCAGCAGTTTAGCGTGGACTCCCTCGACAGATACGCAGTATTTT. This encodes CASSLAWTPSTDTQYF.

The chain is built from TRBV18 and TRBJ1-1; D gene uncertain. The CDR3 covers 16 residues. Trimming removed 1 base from V and 1 base from J, with 13 bases in between. CDR1 KGHSH and CDR2 LQKENI come from the germline V gene. Here the CDR3 reads CASSPLLEGGNTEAFF. Here the CDR3 DNA reads TGTGCCAGCTCACCACTATTGGAGGGAGGGAACACTGAAGCTTTCTTT.

V gene TRBV19 combines with J gene TRBJ1-2; TRBD1 is a possible D gene (5 bases). CDR1 and CDR2 (germline): LNHDA, SQIVND (reference sequence). Trimming cost V 4 bases and J 4 bases, with 16 bases left between them. There are 15 residues in the CDR3. This chain's CDR3 is CASSTQPGLIYGYTF. Here the CDR3 DNA reads TGTGCCAGTAGTACCCAACCGGGACTGATCTATGGCTACACCTTC.

V is TRBV5-1 and J is TRBJ1-1; D is unresolved. This CDR3 is built from 15 residues. From germline, CDR1 is SGHRS and CDR2 YFSETQ. The germline V and J ends were trimmed by 3 bases and 0 bases, with 12 bases remaining between them. The DNA of the CDR3 is TGCGCCAGCAGCTCGGGTCTTACAATGAACACTGAAGCTTTCTTT. Translated, it gives CASSSGLTMNTEAFF.

For the CDR3, the DNA is TGTGCCACCAGTGATTGGGACGGGAGGGCCCCCACAGATACGCAGTATTTT. Translated: CATSDWDGRAPTDTQYF. The V gene is TRBV24-1, the J gene TRBJ2-3; TRBD2 matches at 8 bases. In germline, CDR1 is KGHDR, CDR2 SFDVKD. The CDR3 sequence is 17 residues long. V was clipped by 2 bases and J by 2 bases; unmatched bases: 8.

The chain couples TRBV5-4 to TRBJ1-2; D remains unclear. Trimming removed 3 bases at V and 8 bases at J, with 11 bases between. Germline V gene data show CDR1 as SGHNT and CDR2 as YYREEE (reference sequence). This CDR3 has 12 residues. The CDR3 spells CASSWERSGYTF. Written as DNA, the CDR3 is TGTGCCAGCAGCTGGGAGCGATCGGGCTACACCTTC.

V and J are TRBV18 and TRBJ2-3; D possibly corresponds to TRBD1 (5 bases). Per the germline V gene, CDR1 is KGHSH and CDR2 is LQKENI. This CDR3 region has 13 residues. Between the trimmed V and J ends, which lost 4 bases and 7 bases, there was a span of 12 bases. CDR3 sequence (DNA): TGTGCCAGCTCACTGAGGACATCTCATACGCAGTATTTT. Residues: CASSLRTSHTQYF.

CDR3 coding DNA: TGCGCCAGCAGCTTGGACGGGTGGTATGAGCAGTTCTTC. This gives the protein CASSLDGWYEQFF. V is TRBV5-1 and J is TRBJ2-1; D is unresolved. Between the trimmed V and J ends, which lost 0 bases and 8 bases, there was a span of 9 bases. Germline CDR1 SGHRS, CDR2 YFSETQ. The CDR3 loop spans 13 amino acids.